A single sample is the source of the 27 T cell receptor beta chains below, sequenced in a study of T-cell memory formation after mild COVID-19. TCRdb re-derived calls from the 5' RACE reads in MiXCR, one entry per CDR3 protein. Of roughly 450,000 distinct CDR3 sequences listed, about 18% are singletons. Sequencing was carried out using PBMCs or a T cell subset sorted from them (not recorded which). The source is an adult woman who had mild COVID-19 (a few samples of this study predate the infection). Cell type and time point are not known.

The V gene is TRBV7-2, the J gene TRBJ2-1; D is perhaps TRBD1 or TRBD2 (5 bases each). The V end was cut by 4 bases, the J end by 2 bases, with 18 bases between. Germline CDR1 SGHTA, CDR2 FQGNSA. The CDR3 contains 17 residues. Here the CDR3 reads CASSSLGVGVAYNEQFF. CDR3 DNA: TGTGCCAGCAGCTCCCTGGGGGTCGGGGTAGCCTACAATGAGCAGTTCTTC.

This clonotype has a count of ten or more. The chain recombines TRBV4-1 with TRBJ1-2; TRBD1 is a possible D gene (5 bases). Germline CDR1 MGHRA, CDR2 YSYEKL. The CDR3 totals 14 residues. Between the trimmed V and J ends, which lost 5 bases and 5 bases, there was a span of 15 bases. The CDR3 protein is CASSTTRGDYGYTF. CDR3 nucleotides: TGCGCCAGCAGCACTACTCGGGGCGATTATGGCTACACCTTC.

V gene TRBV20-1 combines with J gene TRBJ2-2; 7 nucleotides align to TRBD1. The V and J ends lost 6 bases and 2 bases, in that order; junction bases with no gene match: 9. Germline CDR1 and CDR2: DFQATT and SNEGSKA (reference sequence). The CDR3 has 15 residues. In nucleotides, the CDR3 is TGCAGTGCGAAAGACAGGGTCCTTAACACCGGGGAGCTGTTTTTT. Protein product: CSAKDRVLNTGELFF.

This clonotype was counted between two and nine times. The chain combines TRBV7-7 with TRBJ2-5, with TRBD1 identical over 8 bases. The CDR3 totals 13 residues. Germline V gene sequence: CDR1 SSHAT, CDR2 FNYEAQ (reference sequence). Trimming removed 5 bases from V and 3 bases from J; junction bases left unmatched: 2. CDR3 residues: CASSQDREETQYF. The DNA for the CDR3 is TGTGCCAGCAGCCAGGACAGGGAAGAGACCCAGTACTTC.

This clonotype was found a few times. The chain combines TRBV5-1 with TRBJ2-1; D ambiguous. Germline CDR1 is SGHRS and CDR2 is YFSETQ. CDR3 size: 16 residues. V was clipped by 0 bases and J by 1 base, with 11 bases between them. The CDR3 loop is CASSLEGLSSYNEQFF. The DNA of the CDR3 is TGCGCCAGCAGCTTGGAGGGTCTGTCATCCTACAATGAGCAGTTCTTC.

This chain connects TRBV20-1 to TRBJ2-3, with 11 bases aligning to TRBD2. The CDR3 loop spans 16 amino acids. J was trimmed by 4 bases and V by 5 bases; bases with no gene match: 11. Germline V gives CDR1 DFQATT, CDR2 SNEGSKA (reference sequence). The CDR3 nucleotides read TGCAGTGCTGACTCGGCACGGACTAGCGGGCCAGATACGCAGTATTTT. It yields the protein CSADSARTSGPDTQYF.

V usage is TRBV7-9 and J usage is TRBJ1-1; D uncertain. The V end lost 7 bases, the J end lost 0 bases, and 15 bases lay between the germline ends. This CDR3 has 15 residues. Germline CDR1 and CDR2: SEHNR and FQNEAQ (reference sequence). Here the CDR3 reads CASTSQGRMNTEAFF. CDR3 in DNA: TGTGCCAGCACCTCTCAAGGGCGGATGAACACTGAAGCTTTCTTT.

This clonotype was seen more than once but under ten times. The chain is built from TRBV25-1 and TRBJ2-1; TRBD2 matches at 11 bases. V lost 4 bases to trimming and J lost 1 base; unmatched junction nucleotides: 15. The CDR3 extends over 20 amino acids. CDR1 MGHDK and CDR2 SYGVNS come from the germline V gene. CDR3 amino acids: CASSVKQPGLAVLSYNEQFF. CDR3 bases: TGTGCCAGCAGTGTTAAACAACCGGGACTAGCGGTTCTGTCCTACAATGAGCAGTTCTTC.

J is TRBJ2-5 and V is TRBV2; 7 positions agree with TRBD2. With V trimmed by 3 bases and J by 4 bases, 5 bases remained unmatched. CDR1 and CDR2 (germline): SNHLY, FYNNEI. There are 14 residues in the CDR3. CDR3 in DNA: TGTGCCAGCAGTGAGCTGACGGGAGGAGAGACCCAGTACTTC. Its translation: CASSELTGGETQYF. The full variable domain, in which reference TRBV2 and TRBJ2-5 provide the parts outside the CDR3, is EPEVTQTPSHQVTQMGQEVILRCVPISNHLYFYWYRQILGQKVEFLVSFYNNEISEKSEIFDDQFSVERPDGSNFTLKIRSTKLEDSAMYFCASSELTGGETQYFGPGTRLLVL.

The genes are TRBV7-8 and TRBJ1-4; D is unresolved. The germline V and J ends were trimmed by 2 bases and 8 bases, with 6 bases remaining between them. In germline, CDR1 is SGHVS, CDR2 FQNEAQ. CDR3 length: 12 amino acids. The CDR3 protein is CASSLFAEKLFF. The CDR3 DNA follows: TGTGCCAGCAGCTTATTCGCAGAAAAACTGTTTTTT.

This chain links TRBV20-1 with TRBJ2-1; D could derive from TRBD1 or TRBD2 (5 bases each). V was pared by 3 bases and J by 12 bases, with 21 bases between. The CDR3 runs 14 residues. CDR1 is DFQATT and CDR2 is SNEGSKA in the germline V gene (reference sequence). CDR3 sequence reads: CSARFYQSGAGQFF. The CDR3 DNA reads TGCAGTGCTAGGTTCTATCAGTCTGGGGCGGGGCAGTTCTTC.

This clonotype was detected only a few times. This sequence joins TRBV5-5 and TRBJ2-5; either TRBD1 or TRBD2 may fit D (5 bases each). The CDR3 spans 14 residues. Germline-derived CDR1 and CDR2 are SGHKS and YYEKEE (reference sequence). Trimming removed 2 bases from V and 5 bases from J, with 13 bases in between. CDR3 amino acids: CASSFRGRWETQYF. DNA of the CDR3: TGTGCCAGCAGCTTCCGGGGACGGTGGGAGACCCAGTACTTC.

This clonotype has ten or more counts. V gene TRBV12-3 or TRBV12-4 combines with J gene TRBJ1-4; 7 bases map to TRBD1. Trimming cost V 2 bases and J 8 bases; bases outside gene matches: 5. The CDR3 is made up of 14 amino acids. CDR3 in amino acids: CASSLRGLGEKLFF. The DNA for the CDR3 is TGTGCCAGCAGTTTAAGGGGGCTCGGAGAAAAACTGTTTTTT.

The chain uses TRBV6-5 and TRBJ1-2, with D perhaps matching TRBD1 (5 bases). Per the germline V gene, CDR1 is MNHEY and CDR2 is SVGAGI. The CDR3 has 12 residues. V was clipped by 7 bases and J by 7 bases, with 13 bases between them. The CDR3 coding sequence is TGTGCCAGCATTTCGGGGCGGGGTGGCTACACCTTC. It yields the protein CASISGRGGYTF.

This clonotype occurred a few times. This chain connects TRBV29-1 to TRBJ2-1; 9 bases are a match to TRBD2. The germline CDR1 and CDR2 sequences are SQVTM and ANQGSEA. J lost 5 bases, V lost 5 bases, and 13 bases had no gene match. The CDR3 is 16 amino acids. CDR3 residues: CSVRASGTSIDNEQFF. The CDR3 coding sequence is TGCAGCGTTAGGGCTAGCGGGACTTCTATAGACAATGAGCAGTTCTTC.

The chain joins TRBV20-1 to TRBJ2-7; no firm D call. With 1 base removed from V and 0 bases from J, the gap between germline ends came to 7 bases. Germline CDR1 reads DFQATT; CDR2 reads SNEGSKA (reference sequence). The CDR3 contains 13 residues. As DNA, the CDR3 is TGCAGTGCTAGAGGGATTCGCTCCTACGAGCAGTACTTC. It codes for CSARGIRSYEQYF.

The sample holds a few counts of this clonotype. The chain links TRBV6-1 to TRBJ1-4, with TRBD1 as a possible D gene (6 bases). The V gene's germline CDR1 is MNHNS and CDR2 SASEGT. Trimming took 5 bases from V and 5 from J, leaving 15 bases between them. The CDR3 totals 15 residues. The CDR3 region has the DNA TGTGCCAGCAGTATTCAACAGGGTCAAAATGAAAAACTGTTTTTT. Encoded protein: CASSIQQGQNEKLFF.

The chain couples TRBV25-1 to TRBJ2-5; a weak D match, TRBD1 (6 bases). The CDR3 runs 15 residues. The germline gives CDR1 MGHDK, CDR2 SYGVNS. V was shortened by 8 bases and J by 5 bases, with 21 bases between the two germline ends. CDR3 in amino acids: CASSYPGDRSETQYF. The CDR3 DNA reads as TGTGCCAGCTCTTACCCAGGGGACCGGTCGGAGACCCAGTACTTC.

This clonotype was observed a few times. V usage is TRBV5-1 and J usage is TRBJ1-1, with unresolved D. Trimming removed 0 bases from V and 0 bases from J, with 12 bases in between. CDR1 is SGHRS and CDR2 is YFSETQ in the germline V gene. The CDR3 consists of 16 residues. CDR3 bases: TGCGCCAGCAGCTTGGAGCCACCTAACATGAACACTGAAGCTTTCTTT. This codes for CASSLEPPNMNTEAFF. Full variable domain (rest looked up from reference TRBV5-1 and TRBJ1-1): KAGVTQTPRYLIKTRGQQVTLSCSPISGHRSVSWYQQTPGQGLQFLFEYFSETQRNKGNFPGRFSGRQFSNSRSEMNVSTLELGDSALYLCASSLEPPNMNTEAFFGQGTRLTVV.

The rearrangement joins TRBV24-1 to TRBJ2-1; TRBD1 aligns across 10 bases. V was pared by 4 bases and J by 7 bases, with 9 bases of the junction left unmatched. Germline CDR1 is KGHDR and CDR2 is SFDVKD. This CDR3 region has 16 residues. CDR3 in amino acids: CATSEAGTGVGNEQFF. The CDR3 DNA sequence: TGTGCCACCAGTGAGGCCGGGACAGGGGTAGGGAATGAGCAGTTCTTC.

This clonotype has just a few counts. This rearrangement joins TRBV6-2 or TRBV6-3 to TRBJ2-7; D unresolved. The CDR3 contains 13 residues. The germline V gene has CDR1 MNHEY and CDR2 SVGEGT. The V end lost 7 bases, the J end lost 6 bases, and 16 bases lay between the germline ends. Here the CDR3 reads CASTLDGPGEQYF. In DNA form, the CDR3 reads TGTGCCAGCACCTTGGACGGCCCGGGCGAGCAGTACTTC.

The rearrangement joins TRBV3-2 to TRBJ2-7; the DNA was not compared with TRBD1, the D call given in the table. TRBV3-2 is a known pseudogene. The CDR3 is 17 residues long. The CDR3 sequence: CASSQDLGGPSSYEQYF. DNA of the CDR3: TGTGCCAGCAGCCAAGATTTAGGGGGACCGAGCTCCTACGAGCAGTACTTC.

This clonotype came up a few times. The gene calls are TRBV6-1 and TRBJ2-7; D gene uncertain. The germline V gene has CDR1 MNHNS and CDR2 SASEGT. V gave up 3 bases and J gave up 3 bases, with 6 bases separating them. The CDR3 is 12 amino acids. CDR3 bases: TGTGCCAGCAGTGATGACCTCTACGAGCAGTACTTC. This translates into CASSDDLYEQYF.

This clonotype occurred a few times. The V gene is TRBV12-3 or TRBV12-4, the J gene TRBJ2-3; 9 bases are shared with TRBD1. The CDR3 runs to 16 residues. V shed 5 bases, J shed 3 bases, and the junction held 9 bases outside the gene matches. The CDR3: CASSQGQGSLTDTQYF. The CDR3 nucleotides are TGTGCCAGCAGTCAGGGACAGGGCTCACTGACAGATACGCAGTATTTT.

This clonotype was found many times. In nucleotides, the CDR3 is TGTGCCAGCAGCTTAGAGACAGATACGCAGTATTTT. Its protein product is CASSLETDTQYF. The chain combines TRBV7-9 with TRBJ2-3; the D is unclear. Germline assignment: CDR1 SEHNR and CDR2 FQNEAQ (reference sequence). V lost 1 base, J lost 3 bases, and 2 bases lay in between. The CDR3 length is 12 residues.

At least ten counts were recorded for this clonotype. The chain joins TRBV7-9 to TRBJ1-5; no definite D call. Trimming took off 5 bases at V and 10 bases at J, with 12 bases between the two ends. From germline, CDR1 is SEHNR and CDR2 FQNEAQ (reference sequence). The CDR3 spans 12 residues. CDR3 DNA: TGTGCCAGCAGCATTGACGGTGCCCCCCAGCATTTT. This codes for CASSIDGAPQHF.

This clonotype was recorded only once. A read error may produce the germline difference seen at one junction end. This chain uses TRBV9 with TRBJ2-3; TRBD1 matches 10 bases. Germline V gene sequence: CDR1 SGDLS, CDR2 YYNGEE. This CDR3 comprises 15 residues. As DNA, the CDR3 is TGTGCCAGCATCGTAGGGGGACAGGGGTCAGATACGCAGTATTTT. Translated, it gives CASIVGGQGSDTQYF.